This T cell receptor beta chain appears in the sequencing data of a study of CD8 T cells in Susac syndrome. After extraction with the RNeasy kit, about 0.5 to 1 ug of the RNA was reverse transcribed using random hexamers. Using its own MiXCR run on the immunoSEQ multiplex PCR reads, TCRdb lists one record per CDR3 protein. The table includes around 200,000 distinct CDR3 sequences, about 94% detected once. This CDR3 is 14 amino acids long. The V and J ends lost 7 bases and 10 bases, in that order; junction bases with no gene match: 10. Germline CDR1 and CDR2: LNHDA and SQIVND (reference sequence). Sequenced material: CD4+ T cells from PBMCs. This chain links TRBV19 with TRBJ2-1; 10 bases line up with TRBD2. The clonotype comes from a human donor with Susac syndrome. CDR3 sequence (DNA): TGTGCCAGTACGGCCCTAGCGGGGGAGAGGGAGCAGTTCTTC. Its translation is CASTALAGEREQFF.